This T cell receptor (beta chain) was observed in a study of STAT5B mutations in CD4+ large granular lymphocyte leukemia. Study-level background: Among healthy controls, a particular HLA allele went with more CDR3 'QG' motifs. Study observations and caveats: Patient CD4-sorted repertoires looked more clonal than healthy CD4+ repertoires, even without putative leukemic clones.

Points on this clone: Its antigen is as yet unknown.

In the authors' methods: Lowest detectable productive clonotype frequency was 2.59 x 10-5. Libraries were prepared by immunoSEQ multiplex PCR; TCRdb keeps only in-frame clonotypes and omits some of them. Clonal size and the V and J genes are those of that table, whereas D and trimming came from the DNA. The sample lists roughly 21,000 clones, approximately 71% occurring once. The source is a human donor in good health. Specimen: CD4+ T cells from blood buffy coats.

In DNA, the CDR3 is TGTGCCAGCAGTGTGTTAGCGGGAGGAACCGGGGAGCTGTTTTTT. Translated, it gives CASSVLAGGTGELFF. The chain carries TRBV2 and TRBJ2-2, with 10 bases identical to TRBD2. CDR3 length equals 15 residues. The trim removed 4 bases at V and 5 bases at J, leaving 4 bases unmatched. Germline loops: CDR1 SNHLY, CDR2 FYNNEI.